This T cell receptor (beta chain) was sequenced in a study of T cell responses to AZD1222 COVID-19 vaccine. Study-wide points: The donor cohort was predominantly white British with a female majority, and clonal diversity may have been underestimated. Vaccine-related CD4 TCRs covered spike, predominating at 160-218 and 743-854. Spike-specific TCR depth and breadth grew after two AZD1222 doses. Sampling that yielded the repertoires occurred only after the peak T cell response.

Sequencing used immunoSEQ multiplex PCR; TCRdb keeps in-frame clones, though not all of them. This sample has around 100,000 clones, with approximately 88% found just once. About this clone: Antigen unknown.

The CDR3 spans 13 residues. The germline V and J ends were trimmed by 7 bases and 6 bases, with 14 bases remaining between them. Per germline, CDR1 SGDLS and CDR2 YYNGEE. The source is an adult in good health. The chain uses TRBV9 and TRBJ1-5; unclear D gene. The sequencing here drew on peripheral blood, taken on day 0 of AZD1222 vaccination. CDR3: CASSREDGQPQHF. DNA for the CDR3: TGTGCCAGCTCTCGTGAGGACGGTCAGCCCCAGCATTTT.